This TCR beta chain was identified during a study of molecular identifiers for immune sequencing clone quantification. Previously described methods and listed TCR primers were used for bulk TCR libraries. TCRdb reprocessed the PCR reads with MiXCR, giving one entry per CDR3 protein. This sample has roughly 630,000 distinct CDR3 sequences, with around 25% found just once. The table lists this clonotype with a few counts. The CDR3 spans 13 residues. The V and J ends lost 9 bases and 0 bases respectively, with 11 bases between them. The sequenced material came from naive CD8+ T cells from blood, with Jurkat cell RNA spiked in. Documented subset: FACS-sorted CD8+CD4-CCR7+CD45RA+ naive T cells. The TCR comes from a human donor in good health. Some libraries in this study had Jurkat cell RNA spiked in. The chain recombines TRBV12-3 or TRBV12-4 with TRBJ1-1, with a tentative D call TRBD1 (5 bases). Here the CDR3 reads CASRAGLNTEAFF. CDR3 DNA: TGTGCCAGTCGGGCAGGGCTGAACACTGAAGCTTTCTTT.